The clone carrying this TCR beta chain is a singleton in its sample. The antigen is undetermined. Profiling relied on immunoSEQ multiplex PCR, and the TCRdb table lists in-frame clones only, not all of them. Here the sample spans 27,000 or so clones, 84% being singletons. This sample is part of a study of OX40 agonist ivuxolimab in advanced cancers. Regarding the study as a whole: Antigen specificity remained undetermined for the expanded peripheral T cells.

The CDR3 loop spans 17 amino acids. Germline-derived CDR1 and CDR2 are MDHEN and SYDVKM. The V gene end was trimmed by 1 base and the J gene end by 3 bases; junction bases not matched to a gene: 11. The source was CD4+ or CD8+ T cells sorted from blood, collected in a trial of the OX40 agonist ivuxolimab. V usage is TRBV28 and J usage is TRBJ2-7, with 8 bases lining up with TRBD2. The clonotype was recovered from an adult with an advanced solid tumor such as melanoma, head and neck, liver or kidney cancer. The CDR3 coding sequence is TGTGCCAGCAGTTTATCCCCCGGGAGGGATCCAGGCTACGAGCAGTACTTC. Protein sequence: CASSLSPGRDPGYEQYF.